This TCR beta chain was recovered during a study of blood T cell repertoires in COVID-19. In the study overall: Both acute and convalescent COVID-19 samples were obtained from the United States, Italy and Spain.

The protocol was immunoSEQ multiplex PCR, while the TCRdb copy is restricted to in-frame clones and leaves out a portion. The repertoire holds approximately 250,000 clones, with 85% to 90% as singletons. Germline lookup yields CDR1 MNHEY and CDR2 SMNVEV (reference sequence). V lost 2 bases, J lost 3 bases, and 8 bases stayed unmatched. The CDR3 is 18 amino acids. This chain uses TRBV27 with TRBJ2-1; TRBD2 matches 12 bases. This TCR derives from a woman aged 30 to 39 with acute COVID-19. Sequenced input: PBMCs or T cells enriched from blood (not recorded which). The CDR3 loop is CASSLRRLGLAGYNEQFF. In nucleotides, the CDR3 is TGTGCCAGCAGTTTAAGGCGGTTGGGACTAGCGGGCTACAATGAGCAGTTCTTC.